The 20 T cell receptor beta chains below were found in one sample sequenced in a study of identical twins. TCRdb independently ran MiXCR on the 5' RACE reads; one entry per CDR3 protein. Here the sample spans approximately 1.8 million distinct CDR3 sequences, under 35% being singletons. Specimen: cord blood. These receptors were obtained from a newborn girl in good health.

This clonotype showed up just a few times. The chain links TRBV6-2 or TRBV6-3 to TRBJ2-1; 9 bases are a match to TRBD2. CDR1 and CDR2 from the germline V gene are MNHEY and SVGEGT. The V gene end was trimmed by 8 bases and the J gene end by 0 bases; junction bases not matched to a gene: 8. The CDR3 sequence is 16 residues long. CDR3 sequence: CASQRGLALSYNEQFF. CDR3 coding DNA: TGTGCCAGCCAGAGGGGACTAGCACTCTCCTACAATGAGCAGTTCTTC.

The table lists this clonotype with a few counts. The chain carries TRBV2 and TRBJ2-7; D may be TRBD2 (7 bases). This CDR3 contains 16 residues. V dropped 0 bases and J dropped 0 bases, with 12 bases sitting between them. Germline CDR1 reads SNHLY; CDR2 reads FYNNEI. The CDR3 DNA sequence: TGTGCCAGCAGTGAAGCCGGGGGGCAGAGCTCCTACGAGCAGTACTTC. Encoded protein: CASSEAGGQSSYEQYF.

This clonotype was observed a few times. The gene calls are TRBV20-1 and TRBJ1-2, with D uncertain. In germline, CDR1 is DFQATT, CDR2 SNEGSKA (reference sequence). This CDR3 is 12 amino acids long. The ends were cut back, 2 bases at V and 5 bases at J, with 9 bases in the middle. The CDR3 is CSARWAGYGYTF. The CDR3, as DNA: TGCAGTGCTAGATGGGCAGGATATGGCTACACCTTC.

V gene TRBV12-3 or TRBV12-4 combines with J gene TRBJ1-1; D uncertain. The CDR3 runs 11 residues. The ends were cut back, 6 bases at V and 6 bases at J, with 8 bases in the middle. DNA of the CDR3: TGTGCCAGCAGCTCCTCCCCTGAAGCTTTCTTT. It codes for CASSSSPEAFF.

This chain's CDR3 is CSVRLGTYNEQFF. In nucleotides, the CDR3 is TGCAGTGTAAGGCTGGGGACCTACAATGAGCAGTTCTTC. The J gene is TRBJ2-1, the V gene TRBV20-1; unclear D gene. The CDR3 spans 13 residues. Trimming cost V 7 bases and J 2 bases, with 12 bases left between them. Germline V lookup: CDR1 DFQATT, CDR2 SNEGSKA (reference sequence).

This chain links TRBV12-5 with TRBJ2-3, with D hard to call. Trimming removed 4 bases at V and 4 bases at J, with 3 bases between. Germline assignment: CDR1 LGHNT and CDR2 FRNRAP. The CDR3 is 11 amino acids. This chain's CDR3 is CASGYADTQYF. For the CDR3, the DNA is TGTGCTAGTGGTTACGCAGATACGCAGTATTTT.

The CDR3 coding sequence is TGTGCCAGCAGCTTGACGGGGGGCACGTACAATGAGCAGTTCTTC. Its translation: CASSLTGGTYNEQFF. This chain joins TRBV7-2 and TRBJ2-1; D perhaps matches TRBD2 (7 bases). V was shortened by 3 bases and J by 4 bases, with 13 bases between the two germline ends. The CDR3 length is 15 residues. Germline V gene sequence: CDR1 SGHTA, CDR2 FQGNSA.

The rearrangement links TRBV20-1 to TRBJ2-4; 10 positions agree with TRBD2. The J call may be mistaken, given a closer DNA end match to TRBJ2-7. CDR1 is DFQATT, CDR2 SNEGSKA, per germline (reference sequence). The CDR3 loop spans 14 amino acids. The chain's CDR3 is CSGLASGRGYEQYF. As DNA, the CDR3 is TGCAGTGGGTTGGCTAGCGGGAGAGGTTACGAGCAGTACTTC.

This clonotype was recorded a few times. The CDR3 DNA is TGTGCCAGCAGTTTACGGACAGCACCGCGTTTGGCTTTCTTT. Encoded protein: CASSLRTAPRLAFF. The chain carries TRBV12-3 or TRBV12-4 and TRBJ1-1; D possibly corresponds to TRBD1 (6 bases). Trimming removed 2 bases from V and 11 bases from J, with 18 bases in between. CDR3 size: 14 residues.

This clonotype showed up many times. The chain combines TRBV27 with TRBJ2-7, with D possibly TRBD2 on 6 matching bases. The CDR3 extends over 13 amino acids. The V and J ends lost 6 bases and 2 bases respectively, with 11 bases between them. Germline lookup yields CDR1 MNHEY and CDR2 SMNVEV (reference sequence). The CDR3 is CASRLAHPYEQYF. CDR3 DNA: TGTGCCAGCAGACTAGCTCATCCCTACGAGCAGTACTTC.

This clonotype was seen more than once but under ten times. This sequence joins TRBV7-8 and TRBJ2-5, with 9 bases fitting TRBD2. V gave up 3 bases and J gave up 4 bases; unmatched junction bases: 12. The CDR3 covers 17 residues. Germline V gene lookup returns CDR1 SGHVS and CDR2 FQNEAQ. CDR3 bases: TGTGCCAGCAGCTTCTCGTTTTTAGCGGGAGAAGGAGAGACCCAGTACTTC. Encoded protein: CASSFSFLAGEGETQYF.

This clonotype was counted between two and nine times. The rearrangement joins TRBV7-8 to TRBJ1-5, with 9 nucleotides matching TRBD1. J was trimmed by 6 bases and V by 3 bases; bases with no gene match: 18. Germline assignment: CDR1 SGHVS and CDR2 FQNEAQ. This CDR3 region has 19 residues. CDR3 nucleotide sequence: TGTGCCAGCAGCTTCCTCCTACCGACGACAGGGGGAAGGGGTCAGCCCCAGCATTTT. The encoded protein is CASSFLLPTTGGRGQPQHF.

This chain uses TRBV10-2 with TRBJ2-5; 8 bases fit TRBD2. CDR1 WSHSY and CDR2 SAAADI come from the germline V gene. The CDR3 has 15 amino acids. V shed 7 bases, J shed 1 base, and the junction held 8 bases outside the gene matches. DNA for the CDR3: TGCGCCAGCACCGGGGGGGGGCAGATCCAAGAGACCCAGTACTTC. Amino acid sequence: CASTGGGQIQETQYF.

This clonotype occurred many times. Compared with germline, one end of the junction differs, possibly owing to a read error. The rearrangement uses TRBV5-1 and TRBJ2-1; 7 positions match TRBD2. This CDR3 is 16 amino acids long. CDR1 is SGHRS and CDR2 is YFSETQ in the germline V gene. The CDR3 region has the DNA TGTGCCAGCAGTTTCTCTAGCGGAAGCTCCTACAATGAGCAGTTCTTC. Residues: CASSFSSGSSYNEQFF.

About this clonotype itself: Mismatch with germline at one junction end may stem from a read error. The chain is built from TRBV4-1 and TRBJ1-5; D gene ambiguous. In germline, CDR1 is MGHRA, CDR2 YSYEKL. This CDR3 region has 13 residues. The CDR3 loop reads CASSQPGNRPQHF. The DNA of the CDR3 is TGCGCCAGCAGCCAACCGGGCAATCGGCCCCAGCATTTT.

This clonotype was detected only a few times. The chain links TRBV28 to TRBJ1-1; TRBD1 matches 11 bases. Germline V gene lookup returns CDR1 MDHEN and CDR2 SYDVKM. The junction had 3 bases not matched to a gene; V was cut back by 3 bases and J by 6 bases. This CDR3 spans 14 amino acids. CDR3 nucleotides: TGTGCCAGCAGTTTCCCGGGACAGGGGGCTGAAGCTTTCTTT. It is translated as CASSFPGQGAEAFF.

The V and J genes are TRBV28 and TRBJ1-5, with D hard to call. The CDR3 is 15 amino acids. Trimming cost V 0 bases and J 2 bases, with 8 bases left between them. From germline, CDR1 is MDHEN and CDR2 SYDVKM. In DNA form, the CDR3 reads TGTGCCAGCAGTTTATGGACCCCTGGCAATCAGCCCCAGCATTTT. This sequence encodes CASSLWTPGNQPQHF.

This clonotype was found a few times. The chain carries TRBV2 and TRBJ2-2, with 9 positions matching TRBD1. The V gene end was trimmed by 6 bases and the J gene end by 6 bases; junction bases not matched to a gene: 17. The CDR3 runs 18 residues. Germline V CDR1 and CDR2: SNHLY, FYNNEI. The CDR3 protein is CASRGPTWTGALAGELFF. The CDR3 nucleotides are TGTGCCAGCAGGGGACCAACATGGACAGGGGCATTGGCCGGGGAGCTGTTTTTT.

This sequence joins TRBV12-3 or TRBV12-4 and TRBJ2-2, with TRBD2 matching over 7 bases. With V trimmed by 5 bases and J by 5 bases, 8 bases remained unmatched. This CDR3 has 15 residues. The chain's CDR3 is CASSPTSKGTGELFF. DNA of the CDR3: TGTGCCAGCAGTCCGACTAGCAAAGGAACCGGGGAGCTGTTTTTT.

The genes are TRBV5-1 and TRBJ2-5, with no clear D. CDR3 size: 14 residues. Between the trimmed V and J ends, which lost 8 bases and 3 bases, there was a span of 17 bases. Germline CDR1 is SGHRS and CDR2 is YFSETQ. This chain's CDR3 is CASCFGVSKETQYF. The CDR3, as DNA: TGCGCCAGTTGTTTTGGCGTGTCCAAAGAGACCCAGTACTTC.